Below, 27 T cell receptor beta chains from the same sample are listed, as sequenced in a study of blood T cell repertoires in COVID-19. Only in-frame clones appear in the TCRdb table, and some are missing; sequencing was by immunoSEQ multiplex PCR. The sample yields 330,000 or so clones, approximately 92% seen once. The sample was PBMCs or T cells enriched from blood (not recorded which). The receptors were gathered from a woman in her thirties who had recovered from COVID-19.

The J gene is TRBJ1-2, the V gene TRBV30, with D unresolved. This CDR3 is built from 12 residues. Deletions cut 1 base from V and 1 base from J, with 4 bases between. Germline V gene data show CDR1 as GTSNPN and CDR2 as SVGIG (reference sequence). CDR3: CAWSAINYGYTF. CDR3 DNA: TGTGCCTGGAGTGCTATTAACTATGGCTACACCTTC.

The chain carries TRBV5-1 and TRBJ2-5; TRBD2 matches 14 bases. V lost 0 bases, J lost 5 bases, and 3 bases stayed unmatched. The CDR3 sequence is 16 residues long. Germline V gene lookup returns CDR1 SGHRS and CDR2 YFSETQ. This chain's CDR3 is CASSLGLAGGQETQYF. CDR3 DNA: TGCGCCAGCAGCTTGGGACTAGCGGGGGGGCAGGAGACCCAGTACTTC.

The chain carries TRBV7-2 and TRBJ1-2; 7 positions agree with TRBD1. V shed 5 bases and J 4 bases; nucleotides not matched to a gene: 7. Germline V lookup: CDR1 SGHTA, CDR2 FQGNSA. There are 14 residues in the CDR3. The CDR3: CASSPREGAYGYTF. As DNA, the CDR3 is TGTGCCAGCAGCCCCCGAGAGGGGGCCTATGGCTACACCTTC.

The rearrangement links TRBV14 to TRBJ2-7, with a possible D match to TRBD1 (6 bases). Germline loops: CDR1 SGHDN, CDR2 FVKESK. Trimming shortened V by 5 bases and J by 5 bases, and 10 bases separated the two germline ends. This CDR3 is built from 12 residues. CDR3 bases: TGTGCCAGCAGCTCGACAGGTAACGAGCAGTACTTC. This sequence encodes CASSSTGNEQYF.

The chain combines TRBV28 with TRBJ2-7, with D possibly being TRBD2 (6 bases). V lost 7 bases to trimming and J lost 3 bases, with 10 bases between them. CDR1 and CDR2 (germline): MDHEN, SYDVKM. CDR3 length: 12 amino acids. CDR3 nucleotide sequence: TGTGCCAGCACCGGGGGTAACTACGAGCAGTACTTC. This sequence encodes CASTGGNYEQYF.

The chain has TRBV11-2 and TRBJ1-1; D is undetermined. Trimming cost V 5 bases and J 0 bases, with 10 bases left between them. Germline loops: CDR1 SGHAT, CDR2 FQNNGV. This CDR3 is 14 amino acids long. The CDR3 loop is CASSQLRVNTEAFF. Written as DNA, the CDR3 is TGTGCCAGCAGCCAACTACGGGTGAACACTGAAGCTTTCTTT.

The chain joins TRBV28 to TRBJ2-1; 11 bases agree with TRBD2. J lost 5 bases, V lost 3 bases, and 6 bases had no gene match. CDR1 is MDHEN and CDR2 is SYDVKM in the germline V gene. The CDR3 has 16 residues. The DNA for the CDR3 is TGTGCCAGCAGTTTTCTGGGACTAGCGGACAACAATGAGCAGTTCTTC. It codes for CASSFLGLADNNEQFF.

The DNA for the CDR3 is TGTGCCAGCAGCTGGGACAGGGGGTCCTACAATGAGCAGTTCTTC. It codes for CASSWDRGSYNEQFF. V and J are TRBV7-3 and TRBJ2-1; 11 bases align to TRBD1. This CDR3 contains 15 residues. V shed 4 bases, J shed 1 base, and the junction held 0 bases outside the gene matches. CDR1 and CDR2 from the germline V gene are SGHTA and FQGTGA.

The genes are TRBV5-4 and TRBJ2-7, with D uncertain. Per the germline V gene, CDR1 is SGHNT and CDR2 is YYREEE (reference sequence). This CDR3 is built from 13 residues. Trimming removed 0 bases at V and 1 base at J, with 5 bases between. Here the CDR3 reads CASSLANSYEQYF. CDR3 sequence (DNA): TGTGCCAGCAGCTTGGCCAATTCCTACGAGCAGTACTTC. Full variable domain (outside the CDR3, taken from reference TRBV5-4 and TRBJ2-7): ETGVTQSPTHLIKTRGQQVTLRCSSQSGHNTVSWYQQALGQGPQFIFQYYREEENGRGNFPPRFSGLQFPNYSSELNVNALELDDSALYLCASSLANSYEQYFGPGTRLTVT.

A single count supports this clone. The chain links TRBV12-3 or TRBV12-4 to TRBJ1-5, with a possible D match to TRBD1 (6 bases). The CDR3 is made up of 12 amino acids. Trimming left V 7 bases short and J 8 bases short, with 12 bases between. Written as DNA, the CDR3 is TGTGCCAGCAAGGACTCAGGGGAGCCCCAGCATTTT. It is translated as CASKDSGEPQHF.

The chain carries TRBV5-1 and TRBJ1-2; 12 positions agree with TRBD1. This CDR3 is built from 14 residues. In germline, CDR1 is SGHRS, CDR2 YFSETQ. Trimming removed 4 bases from V and 4 bases from J; junction bases left unmatched: 2. The CDR3 here is CASSRGQGAYGYTF. The CDR3 DNA reads TGCGCCAGCAGCCGGGGACAGGGGGCCTATGGCTACACCTTC.

This chain links TRBV5-1 with TRBJ2-1, with 11 bases that match TRBD2. This CDR3 has 15 residues. J gave up 6 bases and V 4 bases, and 6 bases lay outside the gene matches. Germline V gene lookup returns CDR1 SGHRS and CDR2 YFSETQ. CDR3 residues: CASSDSSGRTNEQFF. CDR3 nucleotides: TGCGCCAGCAGCGATTCTAGCGGGAGGACCAATGAGCAGTTCTTC. The entire variable domain, with the rest obtained from reference TRBV5-1 and TRBJ2-1, is as follows: KAGVTQTPRYLIKTRGQQVTLSCSPISGHRSVSWYQQTPGQGLQFLFEYFSETQRNKGNFPGRFSGRQFSNSRSEMNVSTLELGDSALYLCASSDSSGRTNEQFFGPGTRLTVL.

Worth noting for this clone: The same CDR3 arises from other DNA sequences in this sample as well. The V call is TRBV28, the J call TRBJ1-4; 10 bases line up with TRBD1. Per germline, CDR1 MDHEN and CDR2 SYDVKM. V was pared by 5 bases and J by 5 bases, with 2 bases of the junction left unmatched. The CDR3 totals 14 residues. The CDR3 is CASSPGQGNEKLFF. In nucleotides, the CDR3 is TGTGCCAGCAGTCCGGGACAGGGGAATGAAAAACTGTTTTTT.

The chain uses TRBV9 and TRBJ2-1, with a weak D call TRBD1 (5 bases). The CDR3 loop spans 15 amino acids. Germline V gene lookup returns CDR1 SGDLS and CDR2 YYNGEE. Trimming stripped 3 bases from V and 7 bases from J, with 17 bases between. In DNA form, the CDR3 reads TGTGCCAGCAGCGCCCTCTCAGGGAAGAGGAATGAGCAGTTCTTC. It yields the protein CASSALSGKRNEQFF. Variable domain in full (rest from reference TRBV9 and TRBJ2-1): DSGVTQTPKHLITATGQRVTLRCSPRSGDLSVYWYQQSLDQGLQFLIQYYNGEERAKGNILERFSAQQFPDLHSELNLSSLELGDSALYFCASSALSGKRNEQFFGPGTRLTVL.

Note on this clone: At the DNA level, this CDR3 is encoded by other sequences in the same sample as well. This chain joins TRBV9 and TRBJ2-1; no clear D gene. Germline assignment: CDR1 SGDLS and CDR2 YYNGEE. V was trimmed by 0 bases and J by 10 bases, leaving 5 bases between them. The CDR3 is 11 amino acids. CDR3 bases: TGTGCCAGCAGCGTAGGGCCCGAGCAGTTCTTC. Amino acid sequence: CASSVGPEQFF.

This clone has only one observation. J is TRBJ1-6 and V is TRBV7-9; 8 bases are shared with TRBD1. Germline values: CDR1 SEHNR, CDR2 FQNEAQ (reference sequence). The CDR3 loop spans 14 amino acids. The ends lost 4 bases at V and 9 bases at J; junction bases unmatched: 5. CDR3 amino acids: CASSSRQGSSPLHF. The CDR3 DNA sequence: TGTGCCAGCAGCTCCCGACAGGGGAGTTCACCCCTCCACTTT.

V and J are TRBV5-1 and TRBJ2-5, with 8 positions matching TRBD2. Germline V gene sequence: CDR1 SGHRS, CDR2 YFSETQ. The CDR3 runs 14 residues. V lost 2 bases, J lost 5 bases, and 5 bases stayed unmatched. CDR3 region: CASSFRAGVETQYF. In DNA form, the CDR3 reads TGCGCCAGCAGCTTTAGAGCGGGAGTGGAGACCCAGTACTTC.

The chain carries TRBV9 and TRBJ1-3; D remains ambiguous. The germline V gene has CDR1 SGDLS and CDR2 YYNGEE. V dropped 4 bases and J dropped 4 bases, with 21 bases sitting between them. The CDR3 totals 17 residues. Here the CDR3 reads CASSTQVRPGPGNTIYF. CDR3 bases: TGTGCCAGCAGCACCCAAGTCCGGCCGGGTCCAGGAAACACCATATATTTT.

V is TRBV5-5 and J is TRBJ2-7, with D perhaps TRBD2 (6 bases). The length of the CDR3 is 15 residues. With 4 bases removed from V and 6 bases from J, the gap between germline ends came to 20 bases. Germline V gene data show CDR1 as SGHKS and CDR2 as YYEKEE (reference sequence). CDR3 loop: CASSDLRQGGAEQYF. In DNA, the CDR3 is TGTGCCAGCAGCGATCTTAGGCAGGGAGGTGCCGAGCAGTACTTC.

The V call is TRBV4-3, the J call TRBJ1-6, with D maybe TRBD1 (5 bases). Between the trimmed V and J ends, which lost 3 bases and 6 bases, there was a span of 9 bases. CDR3 size: 14 residues. Germline loops: CDR1 LGHNA, CDR2 YSLEER. The CDR3 coding sequence is TGCGCCAGCAGCCAGGGGACTATTAATTCACCCCTCCACTTT. It yields the protein CASSQGTINSPLHF.

This chain uses TRBV2 with TRBJ1-1; 7 bases line up with TRBD1. The CDR3 has 14 amino acids. CDR1 and CDR2 (germline): SNHLY, FYNNEI. The junction had 8 bases not matched to a gene; V was cut back by 4 bases and J by 6 bases. The CDR3 sequence is CASSVQGKDPEAFF. Written as DNA, the CDR3 is TGTGCCAGCAGTGTACAGGGGAAGGACCCTGAAGCTTTCTTT. The complete variable domain, with remaining parts taken from reference TRBV2 and TRBJ1-1, reads EPEVTQTPSHQVTQMGQEVILRCVPISNHLYFYWYRQILGQKVEFLVSFYNNEISEKSEIFDDQFSVERPDGSNFTLKIRSTKLEDSAMYFCASSVQGKDPEAFFGQGTRLTVV.

The rearrangement uses TRBV3-1 (or the pseudogene TRBV3-2) and TRBJ1-3; no clear D. There are 14 residues in the CDR3. The V end lost 4 bases, the J end lost 0 bases, and 7 bases lay between the germline ends. Germline CDR1 LGHDT, CDR2 YNNKEL (reference sequence). As DNA, the CDR3 is TGTGCCAGCAGCCCCTCCAGCTCTGGAAACACCATATATTTT. Its translation: CASSPSSSGNTIYF.

The J gene is TRBJ1-1, the V gene TRBV6-1; D remains ambiguous. The CDR3 contains 15 residues. Germline CDR1 is MNHNS and CDR2 is SASEGT. V lost 3 bases and J 0 bases, leaving 11 bases between the germline ends. The DNA of the CDR3 is TGTGCCAGCAGTGATACCTTGCGGCTGAACACTGAAGCTTTCTTT. This encodes CASSDTLRLNTEAFF.

The rearrangement uses TRBV11-2 and TRBJ2-5; D is undetermined. V was trimmed by 1 base and J by 9 bases, leaving 18 bases between them. This CDR3 is built from 15 residues. The germline CDR1 and CDR2 sequences are SGHAT and FQNNGV. The CDR3 loop reads CASSLGSLLLQPQYF. For the CDR3, the DNA is TGTGCCAGCAGCTTAGGGAGCCTACTATTGCAGCCCCAGTACTTC.

The V call is TRBV20-1, the J call TRBJ2-7; tentatively, D is TRBD1 (6 bases). The germline V gene encodes CDR1 DFQATT and CDR2 SNEGSKA (reference sequence). This CDR3 has 12 residues. Trimming stripped 3 bases from V and 3 bases from J, with 9 bases between. CDR3 nucleotide sequence: TGCAGTGCTAGTGACAGGAACTACGAGCAGTACTTC. Translating it yields CSASDRNYEQYF.

The chain links TRBV7-8 to TRBJ2-7; D perhaps matches TRBD1 (5 bases). The CDR3 loop spans 13 amino acids. The germline V gene has CDR1 SGHVS and CDR2 FQNEAQ. Trimming removed 5 bases from V and 4 bases from J, with 12 bases in between. The CDR3 DNA is TGTGCCAGCAGCGTCGGACAAACTTACGAGCAGTACTTC. This codes for CASSVGQTYEQYF.

The rearrangement uses TRBV25-1 and TRBJ2-5; 11 nucleotides align to TRBD1. V shed 4 bases, J shed 4 bases, and the junction held 8 bases outside the gene matches. This CDR3 contains 16 residues. Germline V CDR1 and CDR2: MGHDK, SYGVNS. CDR3 bases: TGTGCCAGCAGTGTCAGGGGACAGGGGGGTACAGAGACCCAGTACTTC. It encodes CASSVRGQGGTETQYF.